The T cell receptor (beta chain) described here comes from a study of blood T cell repertoires in COVID-19. Background on the study: The analysed material was cDNA or gDNA that came from T cells, B-cell-depleted T cells, or PBMCs.

The CDR3 length is 15 residues. V was cut by 2 bases and J by 0 bases, with 8 bases left in between. Germline V CDR1 and CDR2: MNHEY, SMNVEV (reference sequence). Original methodology: Estimates of nucleated cell counts were drawn from the amplification of reference gene primers. Assay used: immunoSEQ multiplex PCR; TCRdb lists only in-frame clones, some missing. From that table come the V and J calls and clone size; the DNA was used to work out D and trimming. This table holds about 89,000 clones, almost 85% found once. The gene calls are TRBV27 and TRBJ2-1, with D possibly matching TRBD2 (6 bases). The sample comprised peripheral blood. The clonotype originates from a man aged 70 or older with acute or convalescent COVID-19. The CDR3 reads CASSLGRSSYNEQFF. The CDR3 bases are TGTGCCAGCAGTTTAGGGAGGAGCTCCTACAATGAGCAGTTCTTC.